A selection of T cell receptor beta chains follows, all from one sample in a study of OX40 agonist ivuxolimab in advanced cancers. Some clones are missing from TCRdb's copy, which holds only in-frame ones; the method was immunoSEQ multiplex PCR. The sample has 40,000 to 45,000 clones, 82% seen once. Specimen: CD4+ or CD8+ T cells sorted from blood, collected in a trial of the OX40 agonist ivuxolimab. The origin of the receptors is an adult with an advanced solid tumor such as melanoma, head and neck, liver or kidney cancer. Each CDR3 is given with its conserved first and last residue. A D gene is named only where the DNA matches it firmly. Clone size, where shown, is once, few, many, or a class for clones that have expanded.

V	size	J	D	CDR3	DNA
TRBV15	.	TRBJ1-4	.	CATSRDGVNEKLFF	TGTGCCACCAGCAGAGACGGGGTTAATGAAAAACTGTTTTTT
TRBV6-4	.	TRBJ2-7	.	CASRTSSVGRYEQYF	TGTGCCAGCAGGACCTCCTCGGTTGGGCGCTACGAGCAGTACTTC
TRBV27	.	TRBJ2-7	TRBD1	CASGLTGDFYEQYF	TGTGCCAGCGGTCTGACAGGGGATTTCTACGAGCAGTACTTC
TRBV27	few	TRBJ2-2	.	CASSPRTTNTGELFF	TGTGCCAGCAGTCCAAGGACTACAAACACCGGGGAGCTGTTTTTT
TRBV9	once	TRBJ2-1	.	CASSVERWAYNEQFF	TGTGCCAGCAGCGTAGAGCGGTGGGCTTACAATGAGCAGTTCTTC
TRBV4-2	.	TRBJ2-3	TRBD2	CASSQEEGGSSTDTQYF	TGTGCCAGCAGCCAAGAAGAGGGAGGGTCTAGCACAGATACGCAGTATTTT
TRBV19	.	TRBJ2-1	TRBD2	CASSLTSGSSYNEQFF	TGTGCCAGTAGTTTGACTAGCGGGAGTTCCTACAATGAGCAGTTCTTC
TRBV28	few	TRBJ1-1	.	CASSPPTGF	TGTGCCAGCAGTCCCCCTACAGGGTTT
TRBV2	.	TRBJ2-3	.	CASSEALGAQDTQYF	TGTGCCAGCAGTGAAGCGCTTGGGGCCCAAGATACGCAGTATTTT
TRBV18	few	TRBJ2-7	TRBD1	CASSQRQGSYYEQYF	TGTGCCAGCTCACAGAGACAGGGGTCTTATTACGAGCAGTACTTC
TRBV15	.	TRBJ1-1	TRBD1	CATSSGTEASNTEAFF	TGTGCCACCAGCAGTGGGACAGAGGCTTCGAACACTGAAGCTTTCTTT
TRBV11-2	.	TRBJ2-7	.	CASSLDNHRQYF	TGTGCCAGCAGCTTAGACAACCATCGGCAGTACTTC
TRBV5-6	.	TRBJ2-7	TRBD1	CASSAGTGGDEQYF	TGTGCCAGCAGCGCCGGGACAGGGGGCGACGAGCAGTACTTC
TRBV5-1	.	TRBJ1-1	.	CASSGWPPGVTEAFF	TGCGCCAGCAGCGGGTGGCCGCCAGGGGTCACTGAAGCTTTCTTT
TRBV7-6	.	TRBJ2-1	TRBD2	CASSSTVLAGADNEQFF	TGTGCCAGCAGCTCAACCGTCTTAGCGGGAGCCGATAATGAGCAGTTCTTC
TRBV4-1	.	TRBJ2-7	.	CASSQDPGRKRLDYEQYF	TGCGCCAGCAGCCAAGACCCTGGACGCAAAAGACTTGACTACGAGCAGTACTTC
TRBV21-1	.	TRBJ1-6	.	CASSRVPGTHLVYSYNSPLHF	TGTGCCAGCAGCAGGGTCCCCGGGACCCATCTGGTGTACTCCTATAATTCACCCCTCCACTTT
TRBV19	.	TRBJ2-5	.	CASSMPSEYGKETQYF	TGTGCCAGTAGTATGCCTAGCGAATATGGGAAAGAGACCCAGTACTTC
TRBV2	.	TRBJ1-1	.	CASKATPGQRSTEAFF	TGTGCCAGCAAGGCCACCCCTGGACAGCGGAGCACTGAAGCTTTCTTT
TRBV9	.	TRBJ2-1	.	CASSVGGRESDEQFF	TGTGCCAGCAGCGTAGGTGGCAGGGAGAGTGATGAGCAGTTCTTC
TRBV4-3	.	TRBJ1-2	.	CASSDSTYGYTF	TGCGCCAGCTCGGACAGCACCTATGGCTACACCTTC
TRBV4-2	.	TRBJ2-1	.	CASSQVIIVSENNEQFF	TGTGCCAGCAGCCAAGTGATTATTGTGTCGGAGAACAATGAGCAGTTCTTC
TRBV7-2	.	TRBJ2-7	.	CASSKDYYEQYF	TGTGCCAGCAGCAAAGACTACTACGAGCAGTACTTC
TRBV4-1	.	TRBJ2-7	TRBD2	CASSQLTMGLAANEQYF	TGCGCCAGCAGCCAACTTACCATGGGACTAGCGGCGAACGAGCAGTACTTC
TRBV29-1	.	TRBJ2-1	.	CSVVKELNEQFF	TGCAGCGTTGTTAAGGAACTTAATGAGCAGTTCTTC
TRBV19	.	TRBJ2-7	.	CASSPGVAEQYF	TGTGCCAGTAGTCCCGGGGTTGCCGAGCAGTACTTC
TRBV27	.	TRBJ2-7	TRBD1	CASSPGTGDYEQYF	TGTGCCAGCAGTCCGGGGACAGGGGACTACGAGCAGTACTTC
TRBV5-1	few	TRBJ2-1	.	CASSLDAGTYNEQFF	TGCGCCAGCAGCTTGGACGCAGGCACGTACAATGAGCAGTTCTTC
TRBV7-9	few	TRBJ1-5	.	CASSPGPGEPQHF	TGTGCCAGCAGCCCTGGCCCTGGGGAGCCCCAGCATTTT
TRBV30	.	TRBJ2-6	.	CAWSLSGANVLTF	TGTGCCTGGAGTCTCTCTGGGGCCAACGTCCTGACTTTC
TRBV2	.	TRBJ2-7	TRBD2	CASSEVAGGPYEQYF	TGTGCCAGCAGTGAAGTGGCGGGAGGGCCCTACGAGCAGTACTTC
TRBV5-6	.	TRBJ2-5	TRBD1	CASRRQGFGETQYF	TGTGCCAGCAGACGACAGGGATTCGGGGAGACCCAGTACTTC
TRBV11-3	few	TRBJ2-2	.	CASSSGTRSVDTGELFF	TGTGCCAGCAGCTCCGGGACAAGATCCGTGGACACCGGGGAGCTGTTTTTT
TRBV6-1	once	TRBJ1-2	.	CASSERGAGINYGYTF	TGTGCCAGCAGTGAAAGGGGGGCAGGAATCAACTATGGCTACACCTTC
TRBV2	.	TRBJ2-4	.	CASSDVRQTRILRTYF	TGTGCCAGCAGTGACGTTCGGCAAACCAGAATATTAAGAACCTACTTC
TRBV4-3	.	TRBJ2-1	TRBD2	CASSQEGTSFVNEQFF	TGCGCCAGCAGCCAAGAAGGGACTAGCTTCGTCAATGAGCAGTTCTTC
TRBV9	.	TRBJ2-5	TRBD2	CASSVAHSGGNQETQYF	TGTGCCAGCAGCGTAGCTCATAGCGGGGGGAACCAAGAGACCCAGTACTTC
TRBV7-9	.	TRBJ2-7	.	CASSLEVHEQYF	TGTGCCAGCAGCTTAGAGGTCCACGAGCAGTACTTC
TRBV27	.	TRBJ2-1	.	CASSLSPVYNEQFF	TGTGCCAGCAGTTTATCGCCAGTCTACAATGAGCAGTTCTTC
TRBV25-1	.	TRBJ1-2	.	CASSEYEVGGYTF	TGTGCCAGCAGTGAATATGAGGTTGGGGGCTACACCTTC
TRBV19	.	TRBJ1-2	.	CASSTRTHSYYTF	TGTGCCAGTAGTACCAGGACACATAGCTACTACACCTTC
TRBV7-8	.	TRBJ1-2	.	CASSLVIQSYGYTF	TGTGCCAGCAGCTTAGTAATCCAGAGCTATGGCTACACCTTC
TRBV27	.	TRBJ2-1	TRBD2	CASSFAGADEQFF	TGTGCCAGCAGTTTCGCGGGAGCCGATGAGCAGTTCTTC
TRBV7-9	.	TRBJ2-3	.	CASSLAVGLSTDTQYF	TGTGCCAGCAGCTTAGCGGTTGGACTAAGCACAGATACGCAGTATTTT
TRBV11-3	.	TRBJ2-1	TRBD1	CASSPPEGTGGYNEQFF	TGTGCCAGCAGCCCGCCGGAGGGGACAGGGGGTTACAATGAGCAGTTCTTC
TRBV4-2	.	TRBJ2-7	TRBD1	CASSTTGDSSYEQYF	TGTGCCAGCAGCACGACAGGGGACAGCTCCTACGAGCAGTACTTC
TRBV27	.	TRBJ2-2	TRBD2	CASSFMAGEGTGELFF	TGTGCCAGCAGTTTTATGGCGGGAGAAGGCACCGGGGAGCTGTTTTTT
TRBV29-1	.	TRBJ1-2	TRBD1	CSGGTGTGAYGYTF	TGCAGCGGGGGAACGGGGACAGGAGCCTATGGCTACACCTTC
TRBV19	few	TRBJ1-1	.	CASTEGGRAEAFF	TGTGCCTCTACGGAAGGAGGGAGGGCTGAAGCTTTCTTT